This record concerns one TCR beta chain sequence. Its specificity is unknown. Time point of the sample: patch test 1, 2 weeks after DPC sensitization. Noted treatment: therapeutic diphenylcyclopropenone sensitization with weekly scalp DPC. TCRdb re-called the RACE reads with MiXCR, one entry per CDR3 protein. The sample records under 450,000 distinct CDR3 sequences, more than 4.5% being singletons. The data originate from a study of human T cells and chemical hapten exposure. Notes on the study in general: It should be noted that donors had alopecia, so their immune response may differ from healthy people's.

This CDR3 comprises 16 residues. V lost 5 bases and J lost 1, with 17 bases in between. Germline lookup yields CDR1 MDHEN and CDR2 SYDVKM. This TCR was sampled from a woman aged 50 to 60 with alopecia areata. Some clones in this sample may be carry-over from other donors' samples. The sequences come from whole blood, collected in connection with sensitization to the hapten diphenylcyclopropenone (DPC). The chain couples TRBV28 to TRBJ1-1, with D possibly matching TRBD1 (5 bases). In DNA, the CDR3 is TGTGCCAGCAGTGTTCAGGGTAAGGGCTGGAACACTGAAGCTTTCTTT. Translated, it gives CASSVQGKGWNTEAFF.